This T cell receptor beta chain comes out of a study of T cell responses to AZD1222 COVID-19 vaccine. Whole-study results and caveats: After the peak T cell response, and only then, were repertoires sampled. Regions 160-218 and 743-854 held dominance among vaccine-associated CD4 TCRs, which spanned spike.

Germline CDR1 SGHTA, CDR2 FQGNSA. The CDR3 has 15 amino acids. Trimming cost V 1 base and J 2 bases; bases outside gene matches: 4. This table comes from immunoSEQ multiplex PCR, and its TCRdb copy is limited to in-frame clones, with some not included. The sample has about 94,000 clones, around 85% seen once. Turning to this clone: Its antigen is unidentified.

The sample was peripheral blood, taken 28 days after the second AZD1222 dose. This chain joins TRBV7-2 and TRBJ2-7; 8 bases are shared with TRBD2. This clonotype originated in an adult who received the AZD1222 COVID-19 vaccine. The CDR3 is CASSLGAGEPYEQYF. CDR3 coding DNA: TGTGCCAGCAGCTTAGGAGCGGGGGAACCCTACGAGCAGTACTTC.